These T cell receptor beta chains were read from a single sample in a study of shared clonotypes between healthy human individuals. Measured with immunoSEQ multiplex PCR; TCRdb has only the in-frame clones, and not every one. Of under 600,000 clones listed, roughly 95% are singletons. Sequenced input: naive CD4+ T cells sorted from blood. These receptors came from a woman in her 30s in good health. CDR3s leave out the opening cysteine and the closing phenylalanine or tryptophan. The order of the fields is J gene, D gene, V gene, CDR3 protein. D genes are given only for firm matches.

J: TRBJ2-7; D: -; V: TRBV5-1; CDR3: ASSLSGEPEQY
J: TRBJ2-7; D: -; V: TRBV21-1; CDR3: ASSNPGADPTEQY
J: -; D: -; V: TRBV19; CDR3: ASTKGYEQY
J: TRBJ2-7; D: TRBD2; V: TRBV5-1; CDR3: ASSLGLAGANPVYEQY
J: TRBJ2-1; D: -; V: TRBV5-4; CDR3: ASRSSVSSYNEQF
J: TRBJ2-1; D: -; V: TRBV4-1; CDR3: ASSQEQGRYNEQF
J: TRBJ1-1; D: -; V: TRBV28; CDR3: ASSFVGAGGDTEAF
J: TRBJ2-1; D: -; V: TRBV11-3; CDR3: ASSGGTSRNEQF
J: TRBJ1-1; D: -; V: TRBV18; CDR3: ASSPGGMNTEAF
J: TRBJ2-1; D: TRBD2; V: TRBV5-1; CDR3: ASSQNSDGRALGHEQF
J: TRBJ2-1; D: TRBD2; V: TRBV5-4; CDR3: ASSFLPSGNDEQF
J: TRBJ2-3; D: -; V: TRBV27; CDR3: ASSFNRLTDTQY
J: TRBJ1-2; D: -; V: TRBV5-4; CDR3: ASTHPAHVGGSYGYT
J: TRBJ1-2; D: -; V: TRBV6-1; CDR3: ASSASSVSYGYT
J: TRBJ2-7; D: -; V: TRBV5-1; CDR3: ASSLGQGKNEQY
J: TRBJ2-7; D: TRBD1; V: TRBV18; CDR3: ASSPQGTGSEQY
J: TRBJ2-1; D: -; V: TRBV7-9; CDR3: ASSSYGQF